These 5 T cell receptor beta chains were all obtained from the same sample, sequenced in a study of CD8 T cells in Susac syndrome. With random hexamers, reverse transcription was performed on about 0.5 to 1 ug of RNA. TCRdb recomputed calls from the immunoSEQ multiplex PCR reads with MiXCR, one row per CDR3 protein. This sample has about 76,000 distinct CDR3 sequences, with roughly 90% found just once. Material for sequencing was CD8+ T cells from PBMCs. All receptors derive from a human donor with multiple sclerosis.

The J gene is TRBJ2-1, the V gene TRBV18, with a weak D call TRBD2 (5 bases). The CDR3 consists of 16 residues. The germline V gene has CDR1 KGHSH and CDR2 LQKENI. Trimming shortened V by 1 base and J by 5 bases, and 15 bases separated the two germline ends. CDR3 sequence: CASSPRGQDLNNEQFF. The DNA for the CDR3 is TGTGCCAGCTCACCACGAGGGCAGGATCTAAACAATGAGCAGTTCTTC.

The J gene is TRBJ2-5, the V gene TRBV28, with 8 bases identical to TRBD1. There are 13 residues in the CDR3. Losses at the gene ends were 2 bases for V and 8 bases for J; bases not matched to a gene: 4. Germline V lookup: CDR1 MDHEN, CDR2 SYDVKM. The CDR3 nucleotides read TGTGCCAGCAGTTTAACCGACAGGGGAACCCAGTACTTC. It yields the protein CASSLTDRGTQYF.

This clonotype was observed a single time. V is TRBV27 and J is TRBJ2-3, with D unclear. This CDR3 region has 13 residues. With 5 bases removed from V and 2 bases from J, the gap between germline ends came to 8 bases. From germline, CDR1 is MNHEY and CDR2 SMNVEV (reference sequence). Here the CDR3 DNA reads TGTGCCAGCAGTGTTCTGATCACAGATACGCAGTATTTT. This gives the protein CASSVLITDTQYF.

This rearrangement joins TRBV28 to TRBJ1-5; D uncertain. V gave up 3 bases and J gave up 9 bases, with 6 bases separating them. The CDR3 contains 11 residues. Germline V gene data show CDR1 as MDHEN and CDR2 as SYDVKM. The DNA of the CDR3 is TGTGCCAGCAGTTTCGGGCGGCCCCAGCATTTT. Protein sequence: CASSFGRPQHF. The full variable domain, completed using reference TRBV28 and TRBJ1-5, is DVKVTQSSRYLVKRTGEKVFLECVQDMDHENMFWYRQDPGLGLRLIYFSYDVKMKEKGDIPEGYSVSREKKERFSLILESASTNQTSMYLCASSFGRPQHFGDGTRLSIL.

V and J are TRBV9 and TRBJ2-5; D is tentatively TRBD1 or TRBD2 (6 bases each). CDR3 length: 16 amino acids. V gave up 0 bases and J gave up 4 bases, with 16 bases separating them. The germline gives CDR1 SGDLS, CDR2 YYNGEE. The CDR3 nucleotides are TGTGCCAGCAGCGTAGACGGGGGCGCGGTTGGAGAGACCCAGTACTTC. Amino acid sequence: CASSVDGGAVGETQYF. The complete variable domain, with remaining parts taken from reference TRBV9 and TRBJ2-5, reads DSGVTQTPKHLITATGQRVTLRCSPRSGDLSVYWYQQSLDQGLQFLIQYYNGEERAKGNILERFSAQQFPDLHSELNLSSLELGDSALYFCASSVDGGAVGETQYFGPGTRLLVL.